A selection of T cell receptor beta chains follows, all from one sample in a study of glioma-infiltrating T cells after dendritic cell vaccination. Clones were read by immunoSEQ multiplex PCR, and TCRdb kept only the in-frame ones, dropping some. The repertoire includes around 72,000 clones, around 86% of them detected once, and under 8% sits in the top ten. This specimen consisted of blood, obtained before dendritic cell vaccination. These receptors came from a human donor with glioblastoma. Each CDR3 is given with its conserved first and last residue. Each record gives: V gene, CDR3 protein.

TRBV7-8,CASSPSGPGTPSNYGYTF
TRBV7-9,CASSFGENSAEAFF
TRBV5-1,CASSPRDRARSLNTEAFF
TRBV18,CASSPTDRVGYGYTF
TRBV6-5,CASSYSGQGAEKLFF
TRBV5-1,CASSPQGANTEAFF
TRBV11-3,CASSLVWRAKNIQYF
TRBV5-6,CASSPGVSEQFF
TRBV29-1,CSVEVTSSGELFF
TRBV7-2,CASSTTGRDQPQHF
TRBV5-1,CASSLVGGMQETQYF
TRBV5-4,CASRTGQESYEQYF
TRBV6-5,CASTKNRGGYTF
TRBV29-1,CSAFGRGNTEAFF
TRBV10-3,CAISGQGVDYGYTF
TRBV4-3,CASTYRETNEKLFF
TRBV5-1,CASSLGPGGSTDTQYF
TRBV6-1,CASSEPGENTEAFF
TRBV6-5,CASSYSGDNEQFF
TRBV20-1,CSPQRTVEAFF
TRBV7-8,CASSLVVGGRSQETQYF
TRBV5-4,CASSLTGAMNTEAFF
TRBV30,CAWSVRRLRQGAGGYTF
TRBV29-1,CSVLGGEGQETQYF
TRBV7-8,CASSPGTGRVVYGYTF
TRBV7-2,CASSFNRGYGYTF
TRBV4-1,CASSQGLAGGTDTGELFF
TRBV5-1,CASSPLTDSGTDTQYF
TRBV14,CASSQDMAAEAFF
TRBV6-5,CASSYSTGGGRNEQFF
TRBV11-1,CASSLELAGGGEQFF
TRBV5-1,CASSLQGYTGELFF
TRBV7-2,CASSPTGADTQYF
TRBV19,CASSMGHSGETQYF
TRBV18,CASSHPRQVAFF
TRBV5-1,CASSLFGAGGNVEQFF
TRBV7-8,CASSLRQGGLFTEAFF
TRBV18,CASSPPGTEFGNTIYF
TRBV2,CASRNGDRVNEKLFF
TRBV6-5,CASSRQSGANVLTF
TRBV5-6,CASSLAMSSDNEQFF
TRBV19,CASSIQQSSSYEQYF
TRBV19,CASSMGDNYEQYF
TRBV6-6,CASSYSAGFGEAFF
TRBV5-1,CASSWAVKNTGELFF
TRBV6-5,CASRTSGGSSYEQYF
TRBV6-1,CASRDRGDTYEQYF
TRBV29-1,CSVETARSYEQYF
TRBV6-4,CASSEMEGEGSPLHF
TRBV19,CASSITGIYGYTF
TRBV10-2,CASSESVRGQNQPQHF
TRBV4-3,CASSQARQDPYGYTF